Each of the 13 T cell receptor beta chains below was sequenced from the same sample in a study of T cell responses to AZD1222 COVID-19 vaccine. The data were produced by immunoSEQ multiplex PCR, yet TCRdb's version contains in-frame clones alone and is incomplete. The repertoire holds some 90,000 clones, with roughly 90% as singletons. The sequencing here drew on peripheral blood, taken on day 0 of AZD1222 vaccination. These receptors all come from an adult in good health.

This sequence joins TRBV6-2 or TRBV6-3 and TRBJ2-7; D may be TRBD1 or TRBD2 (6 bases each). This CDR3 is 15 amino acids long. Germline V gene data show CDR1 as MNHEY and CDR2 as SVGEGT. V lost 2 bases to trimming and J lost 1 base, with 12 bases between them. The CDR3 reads CASSYGGGISYEQYF. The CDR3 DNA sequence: TGTGCCAGCAGTTACGGAGGGGGGATTTCCTACGAGCAGTACTTC.

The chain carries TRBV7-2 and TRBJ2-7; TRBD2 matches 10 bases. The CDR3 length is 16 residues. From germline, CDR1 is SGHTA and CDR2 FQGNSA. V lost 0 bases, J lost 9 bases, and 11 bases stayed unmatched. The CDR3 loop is CASSLANERGGYRQYF. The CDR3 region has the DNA TGTGCCAGCAGCTTAGCGAACGAGCGGGGGGGCTACCGGCAGTACTTC.

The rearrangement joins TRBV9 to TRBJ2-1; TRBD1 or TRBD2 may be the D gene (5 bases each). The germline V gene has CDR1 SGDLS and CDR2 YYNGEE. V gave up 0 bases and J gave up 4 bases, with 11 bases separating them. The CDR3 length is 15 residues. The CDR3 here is CASSVGQGAYNEQFF. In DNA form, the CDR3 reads TGTGCCAGCAGCGTAGGGCAGGGAGCATACAATGAGCAGTTCTTC. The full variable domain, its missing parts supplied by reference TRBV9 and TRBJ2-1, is DSGVTQTPKHLITATGQRVTLRCSPRSGDLSVYWYQQSLDQGLQFLIQYYNGEERAKGNILERFSAQQFPDLHSELNLSSLELGDSALYFCASSVGQGAYNEQFFGPGTRLTVL.

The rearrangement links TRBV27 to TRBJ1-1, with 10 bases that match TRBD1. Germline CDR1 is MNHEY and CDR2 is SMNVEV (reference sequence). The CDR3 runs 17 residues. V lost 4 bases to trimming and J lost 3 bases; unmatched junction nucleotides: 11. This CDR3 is CASSSGTGAGMDTEAFF. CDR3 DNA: TGTGCCAGCAGTTCCGGGACAGGGGCCGGGATGGACACTGAAGCTTTCTTT.

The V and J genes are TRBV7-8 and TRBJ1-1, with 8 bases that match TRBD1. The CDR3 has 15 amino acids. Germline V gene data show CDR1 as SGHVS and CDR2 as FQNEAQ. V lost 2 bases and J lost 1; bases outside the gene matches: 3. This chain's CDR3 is CASSLTGQGNTEAFF. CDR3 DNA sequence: TGTGCCAGCAGCTTAACTGGACAGGGGAACACTGAAGCTTTCTTT.

The CDR3 region has the DNA TGTGCCAGCAGCCCTGAAGGGGCGATGAACACTGAAGCTTTCTTT. Translated: CASSPEGAMNTEAFF. This chain uses TRBV5-4 with TRBJ1-1; a possible D gene is TRBD1 (5 bases). The V end was cut by 4 bases, the J end by 0 bases, with 13 bases between. Germline V gene lookup returns CDR1 SGHNT and CDR2 YYREEE (reference sequence). The CDR3 length is 15 residues.

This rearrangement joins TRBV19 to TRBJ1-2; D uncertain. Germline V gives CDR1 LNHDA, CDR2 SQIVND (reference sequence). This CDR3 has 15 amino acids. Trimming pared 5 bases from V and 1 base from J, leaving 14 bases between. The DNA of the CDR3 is TGTGCCAGTAGTCCCCCGGAGATTATTAACTATGGCTACACCTTC. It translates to CASSPPEIINYGYTF.

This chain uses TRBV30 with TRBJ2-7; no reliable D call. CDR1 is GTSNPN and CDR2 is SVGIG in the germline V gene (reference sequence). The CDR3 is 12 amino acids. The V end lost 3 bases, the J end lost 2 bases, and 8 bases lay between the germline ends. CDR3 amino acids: CAWSHGAYEQYF. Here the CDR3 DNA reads TGTGCCTGGAGCCACGGAGCCTACGAGCAGTACTTC.

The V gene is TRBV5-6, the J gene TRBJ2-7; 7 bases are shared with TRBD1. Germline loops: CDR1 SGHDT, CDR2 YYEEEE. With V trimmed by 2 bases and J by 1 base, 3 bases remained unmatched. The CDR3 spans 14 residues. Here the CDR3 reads CASSLRQGSYEQYF. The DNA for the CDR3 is TGTGCCAGCAGCTTAAGACAGGGATCCTACGAGCAGTACTTC.

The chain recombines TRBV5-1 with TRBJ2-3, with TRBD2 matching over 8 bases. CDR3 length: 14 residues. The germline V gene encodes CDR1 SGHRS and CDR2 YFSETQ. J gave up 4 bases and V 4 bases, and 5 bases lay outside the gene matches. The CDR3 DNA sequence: TGCGCCAGCAGCACCGAACTAGCGGCAGATACGCAGTATTTT. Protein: CASSTELAADTQYF.

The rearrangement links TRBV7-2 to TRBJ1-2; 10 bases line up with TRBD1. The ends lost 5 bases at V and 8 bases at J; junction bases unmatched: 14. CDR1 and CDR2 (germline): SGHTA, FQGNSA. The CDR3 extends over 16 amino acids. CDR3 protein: CASSARTGGIVGGYTF. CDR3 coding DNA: TGTGCCAGCAGCGCGCGGACAGGGGGGATCGTCGGCGGCTACACCTTC.

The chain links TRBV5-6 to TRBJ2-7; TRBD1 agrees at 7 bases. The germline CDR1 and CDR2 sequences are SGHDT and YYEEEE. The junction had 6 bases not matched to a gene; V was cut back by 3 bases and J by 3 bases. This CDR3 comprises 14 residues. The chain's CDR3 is CASSSTDRDYEQYF. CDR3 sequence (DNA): TGTGCCAGCAGCTCTACAGACAGGGACTACGAGCAGTACTTC.

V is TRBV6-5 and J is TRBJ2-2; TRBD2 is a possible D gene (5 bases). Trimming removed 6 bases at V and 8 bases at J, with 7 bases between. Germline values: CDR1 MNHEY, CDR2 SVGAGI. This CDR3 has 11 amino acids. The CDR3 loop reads CASRTGGELFF. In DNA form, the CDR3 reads TGTGCCAGCAGGACGGGGGGGGAGCTGTTTTTT.